This T cell receptor (beta chain) comes out of a study of preoperative IRX-2 immunotherapy in early breast cancer. This CDR3 comprises 14 residues. The V end lost 1 base, the J end lost 5 bases, and 11 bases lay between the germline ends. The V gene's germline CDR1 is SGHTA and CDR2 FQGNSA. Treatment of the sample: preoperative locoregional IRX-2 cytokine immunotherapy. Patients received preoperative, locoregional IRX-2 cytokine immunotherapy in a phase Ib study. Produced via immunoSEQ multiplex PCR; TCRdb's table is partial and in-frame only. The sample includes roughly 57,000 clones, 94% of them seen just once.

The chain combines TRBV7-2 with TRBJ1-2, with D perhaps matching TRBD1 (6 bases). This material was acquired from a patient treated with IRX-2 immunotherapy. The sequence was obtained from a human donor with breast cancer. The CDR3: CASSLGPRGYGYTF. The CDR3 coding sequence is TGTGCCAGCAGCTTAGGTCCCAGGGGTTATGGCTACACCTTC.